These 11 T cell receptor beta chains were all obtained from the same sample, sequenced in a study of blood T cell repertoires in COVID-19. Repertoires were generated with immunoSEQ multiplex PCR, while TCRdb's copy carries only in-frame clones and drops some. The table records fewer than 200,000 clones, around four fifths of them present only once. What was sequenced was peripheral blood. These receptors came from a middle-aged man who had recovered from COVID-19.

This chain joins TRBV7-9 and TRBJ1-1; D uncertain. V lost 8 bases to trimming and J lost 0 bases, with 10 bases between them. CDR1 is SEHNR, CDR2 FQNEAQ, per germline (reference sequence). The CDR3 loop spans 13 amino acids. The CDR3 loop is CASRREMNTEAFF. CDR3 in DNA: TGTGCCAGCCGCCGGGAGATGAACACTGAAGCTTTCTTT.

J is TRBJ1-4 and V is TRBV19; 8 nucleotides match TRBD1. CDR3 length: 12 residues. V was clipped by 7 bases and J by 10 bases; unmatched bases: 5. Germline V CDR1 and CDR2: LNHDA, SQIVND (reference sequence). This chain's CDR3 is CASKAGGVKLFF. In DNA form, the CDR3 reads TGTGCCAGTAAAGCAGGGGGCGTAAAACTGTTTTTT.

The chain recombines TRBV24-1 with TRBJ2-1; 7 bases are shared with TRBD1. CDR1 and CDR2 (germline): KGHDR, SFDVKD. CDR3 length equals 15 residues. J gave up 6 bases and V 5 bases, and 9 bases lay outside the gene matches. CDR3 protein: CATSAGDRFFNEQFF. CDR3 nucleotides: TGTGCCACCAGTGCTGGGGACAGATTTTTCAATGAGCAGTTCTTC.

The chain uses TRBV7-9 and TRBJ1-2; no clear D gene. The CDR3 length is 12 residues. V gave up 5 bases and J gave up 6 bases, with 10 bases separating them. The germline V gene encodes CDR1 SEHNR and CDR2 FQNEAQ (reference sequence). In DNA form, the CDR3 reads TGTGCCAGCAGCCCAACAGTACATGGCTACACCTTC. Translating gives CASSPTVHGYTF.

The gene calls are TRBV6-1 and TRBJ2-7, with 11 bases matching TRBD2. Germline V lookup: CDR1 MNHNS, CDR2 SASEGT. This CDR3 is built from 18 residues. Losses at the gene ends were 0 bases for V and 3 bases for J; bases not matched to a gene: 10. As DNA, the CDR3 is TGTGCCAGCAGTGAAGCGACCAAGGGACTAGCGGAATACTACGAGCAGTACTTC. Its translation: CASSEATKGLAEYYEQYF.

This rearrangement joins TRBV18 to TRBJ1-1; D is unclear. Trimming removed 6 bases from V and 5 bases from J, with 10 bases in between. The germline gives CDR1 KGHSH, CDR2 LQKENI. The CDR3 runs to 12 residues. The CDR3 region has the DNA TGTGCCAGCTCCTCTGCGGAAACTGAAGCTTTCTTT. Protein: CASSSAETEAFF. Supplemented by reference TRBV18 and TRBJ1-1, the full variable domain reads NAGVMQNPRHLVRRRGQEARLRCSPMKGHSHVYWYRQLPEEGLKFMVYLQKENIIDESGMPKERFSAEFPKEGPSILRIQQVVRGDSAAYFCASSSAETEAFFGQGTRLTVV.

The chain has TRBV29-1 and TRBJ2-3; TRBD2 might be the D (5 bases). The CDR3 extends over 13 amino acids. Germline V gives CDR1 SQVTM, CDR2 ANQGSEA. The ends were cut back, 7 bases at V and 2 bases at J, with 13 bases in the middle. The CDR3 DNA reads TGCAGCGGAGGACTGATGTTCACAGATACGCAGTATTTT. Protein sequence: CSGGLMFTDTQYF.

The chain joins TRBV7-2 to TRBJ2-2; the match to TRBD2 covers 7 bases. The V segment lost 7 bases and the J segment 7 bases; nucleotides outside the gene matches: 12. The CDR3 contains 15 residues. The germline V gene has CDR1 SGHTA and CDR2 FQGNSA. CDR3 region: CASTMVGGSNGELFF. The CDR3, as DNA: TGTGCCAGCACCATGGTGGGAGGGTCTAACGGGGAGCTGTTTTTT.

Written as DNA, the CDR3 is TGTGCCAGCAGTGAGGACTCCCGGGCAGCCACAGATACGCAGTATTTT. This sequence encodes CASSEDSRAATDTQYF. This chain connects TRBV6-1 to TRBJ2-3, with a tentative D call TRBD2 (5 bases). Trimming pared 3 bases from V and 2 bases from J, leaving 15 bases between. The germline V gene encodes CDR1 MNHNS and CDR2 SASEGT. The CDR3 length is 16 residues.

This chain connects TRBV19 to TRBJ1-2; 7 bases map to TRBD1. Losses at the gene ends were 4 bases for V and 4 bases for J; bases not matched to a gene: 9. This CDR3 comprises 15 residues. CDR1 and CDR2 (germline): LNHDA, SQIVND (reference sequence). The CDR3 sequence is CASSSPKTGSYGYTF. DNA of the CDR3: TGTGCCAGTAGTAGCCCCAAGACAGGGAGCTATGGCTACACCTTC.

The genes are TRBV27 and TRBJ1-5; possible D gene TRBD1, 5 bases. The V gene's germline CDR1 is MNHEY and CDR2 SMNVEV (reference sequence). Trimming removed 2 bases at V and 4 bases at J, with 12 bases between. The length of the CDR3 is 15 residues. CDR3 nucleotides: TGTGCCAGCAGTTTAGGTAGGGAGGGGAATCAGCCCCAGCATTTT. It encodes CASSLGREGNQPQHF.